The sequence of this T cell receptor beta chain was determined in a study of T cell changes during pregnancy in multiple sclerosis. CDR3 length: 14 residues. V shed 5 bases, J shed 3 bases, and the junction held 3 bases outside the gene matches. CDR1 and CDR2 (germline): SGHNT, YYREEE (reference sequence). The table came from immunoSEQ multiplex PCR; TCRdb's copy has only in-frame clones and leaves some out. Of under 130,000 clones listed, roughly nine tenths are singletons. This clonotype was obtained from a female donor with multiple sclerosis, enrolled in a pregnancy study. The chain recombines TRBV5-4 with TRBJ2-5, with 11 nucleotides matching TRBD2. The source was peripheral blood, collected after pregnancy. The CDR3 loop is CASRGGLAEETQYF. CDR3 bases: TGTGCCAGCAGAGGGGGACTAGCGGAAGAGACCCAGTACTTC. Based on the CDR3 plus reference TRBV5-4 and TRBJ2-5, the full variable domain is ETGVTQSPTHLIKTRGQQVTLRCSSQSGHNTVSWYQQALGQGPQFIFQYYREEENGRGNFPPRFSGLQFPNYSSELNVNALELDDSALYLCASRGGLAEETQYFGPGTRLLVL.